One sample yielded the 7 T cell receptor beta chains listed below, sequenced in a study of blood T cell repertoires in COVID-19. The data were produced by immunoSEQ multiplex PCR, yet TCRdb's version contains in-frame clones alone and is incomplete. The sample shows 310,000 or so clones, more than 80% of them seen only once. The sample taken for sequencing was peripheral blood. These TCRs come from a man aged 18 to 35 who had recovered from COVID-19.

The gene calls are TRBV7-9 and TRBJ1-2; 7 nucleotides agree with TRBD1. Per germline, CDR1 SEHNR and CDR2 FQNEAQ (reference sequence). The CDR3 length is 14 residues. V shed 4 bases and J 4 bases; nucleotides not matched to a gene: 6. This CDR3 is CASSSGTVSYGYTF. Written as DNA, the CDR3 is TGTGCCAGCAGCTCTGGGACAGTGAGCTATGGCTACACCTTC. The full variable domain, rest sourced from reference TRBV7-9 and TRBJ1-2, is DTGVSQNPRHKITKRGQNVTFRCDPISEHNRLYWYRQTLGQGPEFLTYFQNEAQLEKSRLLSDRFSAERPKGSFSTLEIQRTEQGDSAMYLCASSSGTVSYGYTFGSGTRLTVV.

The chain is built from TRBV15 and TRBJ2-1; TRBD1 matches 7 bases. Per germline, CDR1 LNHNV and CDR2 YYDKDF (reference sequence). Losses at the gene ends were 3 bases for V and 2 bases for J; bases not matched to a gene: 7. This CDR3 has 16 residues. CDR3 sequence: CATSSLTGDPYNEQFF. The CDR3 bases are TGTGCCACCAGCAGCCTTACAGGGGACCCCTACAATGAGCAGTTCTTC.

This clone was found once. This chain uses TRBV4-1 with TRBJ1-4, with unresolved D. The germline V gene encodes CDR1 MGHRA and CDR2 YSYEKL. Trimming pared 4 bases from V and 7 bases from J, leaving 22 bases between. There are 17 residues in the CDR3. CDR3 residues: CASSPRENLGRSEKLFF. In DNA, the CDR3 is TGCGCCAGCAGCCCCCGGGAAAACCTAGGTCGTTCTGAAAAACTGTTTTTT.

V is TRBV6-1 and J is TRBJ1-3; TRBD1 might be the D (6 bases). Trimming took off 1 base at V and 0 bases at J, with 19 bases between the two ends. Per the germline V gene, CDR1 is MNHNS and CDR2 is SASEGT. CDR3 length: 19 amino acids. CDR3 coding DNA: TGTGCCAGCAGTGAAGAAGGCTGGACAGCTATTCCCTCTGGAAACACCATATATTTT. This encodes CASSEEGWTAIPSGNTIYF.

The chain recombines TRBV7-3 with TRBJ2-3; 12 bases fit TRBD2. V gave up 6 bases and J gave up 6 bases; unmatched junction bases: 4. Germline values: CDR1 SGHTA, CDR2 FQGTGA. This CDR3 region has 14 residues. The CDR3 region is CASRPTSGSDTQYF. The CDR3 coding sequence is TGTGCCAGCAGGCCGACTAGCGGGAGTGATACGCAGTATTTT.

The CDR3 DNA sequence: TGTGCCAGTGGGGGTTGGGAGGTCCTCGAGCAGTACTTC. Amino acids: CASGGWEVLEQYF. This rearrangement joins TRBV19 to TRBJ2-7; tentative D call: TRBD2 (6 bases). V was cut by 8 bases and J by 6 bases, with 17 bases left in between. The CDR3 loop spans 13 amino acids. Germline loops: CDR1 LNHDA, CDR2 SQIVND (reference sequence).

This chain connects TRBV7-9 to TRBJ2-1; 9 bases map to TRBD2. V shed 5 bases and J 15 bases; nucleotides not matched to a gene: 8. Germline values: CDR1 SEHNR, CDR2 FQNEAQ (reference sequence). This CDR3 contains 12 residues. CDR3 in amino acids: CASSTPSGGWFF. The CDR3 DNA follows: TGTGCCAGCAGCACACCCAGCGGGGGGTGGTTCTTC.